Below, 5 T cell receptor beta chains from the same sample are listed, as sequenced in a study of T cells in Graves' hyperthyroidism and ophthalmopathy. RNA transcripts provided the source from which TCR beta CDR3 regions were amplified. HTBI primers were used for first-round RT-PCR of the TCR CDR3. TCRdb redid the calling of the multiplex PCR reads with MiXCR, one entry per CDR3 protein. The table shows about 640,000 distinct CDR3 sequences, with under 25% occurring only once. Input material: blood. The receptors come from a man in his thirties or forties with Graves' ophthalmopathy.

The gene calls are TRBV5-6 and TRBJ1-1; possible D gene TRBD1, 6 bases. Germline V gene sequence: CDR1 SGHDT, CDR2 YYEEEE. Trimming removed 0 bases from V and 3 bases from J, with 12 bases in between. The CDR3 totals 15 residues. The CDR3 loop is CASSLGPGDHTEAFF. CDR3 nucleotide sequence: TGTGCCAGCAGCTTGGGGCCAGGGGATCACACTGAAGCTTTCTTT.

This clonotype was found many times. Germline is not matched at one junction end, which may reflect a read error. The chain carries TRBV5-1 and TRBJ2-1; 9 nucleotides line up with TRBD2. CDR1 SGHRS and CDR2 YFSETQ come from the germline V gene. The CDR3 sequence is 15 residues long. DNA for the CDR3: TGTGCCAGCAGTCTAGCGGGGAGCTCCTACAATGAGCAGTTCTTC. This codes for CASSLAGSSYNEQFF.

This clonotype was seen a handful of times. The chain links TRBV6-1 to TRBJ2-5; D is perhaps TRBD2 (6 bases). CDR1 is MNHNS, CDR2 SASEGT, per germline. The V and J ends lost 6 bases and 5 bases respectively, with 13 bases between them. The CDR3 loop spans 13 amino acids. CDR3 sequence: CASSWEVQETQYF. For the CDR3, the DNA is TGTGCCAGCAGCTGGGAGGTTCAGGAGACCCAGTACTTC.

This clonotype was seen repeatedly, ten times or more. The genes are TRBV12-3 or TRBV12-4 and TRBJ2-1; 8 bases are shared with TRBD1. The CDR3 covers 16 residues. J gave up 4 bases and V 7 bases, and 12 bases lay outside the gene matches. The DNA of the CDR3 is TGTGCCAGCACCGGAGAGAAGGACAGGGCTTACAATGAGCAGTTCTTC. Encoded protein: CASTGEKDRAYNEQFF.

This rearrangement joins TRBV4-3 to TRBJ1-4; D is undetermined. Per the germline V gene, CDR1 is LGHNA and CDR2 is YSLEER. The CDR3 sequence is 18 residues long. V lost 1 base, J lost 0 bases, and 15 bases lay in between. DNA for the CDR3: TGCGCCAGCAGCCAAGTGGCCAGCTCCTCGGCAACTAATGAAAAACTGTTTTTT. As protein: CASSQVASSSATNEKLFF.